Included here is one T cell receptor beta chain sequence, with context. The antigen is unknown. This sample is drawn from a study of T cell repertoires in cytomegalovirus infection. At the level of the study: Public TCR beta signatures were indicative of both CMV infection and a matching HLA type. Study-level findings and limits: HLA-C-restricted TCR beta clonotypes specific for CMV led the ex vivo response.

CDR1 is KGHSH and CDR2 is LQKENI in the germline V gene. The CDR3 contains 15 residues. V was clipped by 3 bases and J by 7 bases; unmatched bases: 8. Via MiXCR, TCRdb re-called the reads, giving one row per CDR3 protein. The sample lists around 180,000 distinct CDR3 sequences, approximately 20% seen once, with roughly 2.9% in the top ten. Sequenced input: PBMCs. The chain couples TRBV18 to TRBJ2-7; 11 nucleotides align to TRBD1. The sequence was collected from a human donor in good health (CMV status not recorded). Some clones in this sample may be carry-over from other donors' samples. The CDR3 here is CASSPIGQGAGEQYF. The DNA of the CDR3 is TGTGCCAGCTCACCCATAGGACAGGGGGCCGGGGAGCAGTACTTC.